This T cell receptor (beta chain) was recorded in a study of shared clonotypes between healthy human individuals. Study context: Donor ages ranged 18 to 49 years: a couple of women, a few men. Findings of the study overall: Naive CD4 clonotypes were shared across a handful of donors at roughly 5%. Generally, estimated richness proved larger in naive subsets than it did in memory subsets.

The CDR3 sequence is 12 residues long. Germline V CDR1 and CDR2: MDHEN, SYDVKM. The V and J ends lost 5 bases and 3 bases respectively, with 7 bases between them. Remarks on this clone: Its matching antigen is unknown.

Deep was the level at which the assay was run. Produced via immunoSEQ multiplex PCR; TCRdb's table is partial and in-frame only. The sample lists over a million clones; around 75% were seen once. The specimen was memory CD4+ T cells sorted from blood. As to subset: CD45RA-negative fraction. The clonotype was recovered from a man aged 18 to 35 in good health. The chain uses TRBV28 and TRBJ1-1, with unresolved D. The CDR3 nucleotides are TGTGCCAGCAGTCCCTCGGACACTGAAGCTTTCTTT. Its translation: CASSPSDTEAFF.